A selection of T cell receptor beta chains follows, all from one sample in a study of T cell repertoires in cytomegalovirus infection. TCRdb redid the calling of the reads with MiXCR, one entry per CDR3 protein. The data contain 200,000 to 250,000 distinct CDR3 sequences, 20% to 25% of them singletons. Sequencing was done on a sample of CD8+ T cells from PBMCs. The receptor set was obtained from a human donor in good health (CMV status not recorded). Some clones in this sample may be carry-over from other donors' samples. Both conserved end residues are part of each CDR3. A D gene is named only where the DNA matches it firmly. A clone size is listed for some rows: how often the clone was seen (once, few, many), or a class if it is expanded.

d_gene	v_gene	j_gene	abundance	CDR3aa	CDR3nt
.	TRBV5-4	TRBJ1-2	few	CASSLEHPVDGYTF	TGTGCCAGCAGCTTAGAACACCCCGTAGACGGCTACACCTTC
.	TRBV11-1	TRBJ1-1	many	CASSLDGMNTEAFF	TGTGCCAGCAGCCTTGACGGAATGAACACTGAAGCTTTCTTT
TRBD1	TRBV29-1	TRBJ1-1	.	CSPLTGENTEAFF	TGCAGCCCTCTGACAGGGGAGAACACTGAAGCTTTCTTT
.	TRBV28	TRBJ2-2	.	CASSLLGANTGELFF	TGTGCCAGCAGTTTATTAGGCGCGAACACCGGGGAGCTGTTTTTT
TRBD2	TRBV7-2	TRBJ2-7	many	CASSPTGYAGVYEQYF	TGTGCCAGCAGCCCCACCGGTTACGCGGGGGTGTACGAGCAGTACTTC
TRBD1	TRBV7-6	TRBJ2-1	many	CASSLDQGVHNEQFF	TGTGCCAGCAGCTTAGATCAGGGGGTCCACAATGAGCAGTTCTTC
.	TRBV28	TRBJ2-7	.	CASSWRGPTYEQYF	TGTGCCAGCAGTTGGCGGGGGCCGACCTACGAGCAGTACTTC
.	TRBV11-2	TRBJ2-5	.	CASTSGHPKETQYF	TGTGCCAGCACCTCGGGACACCCGAAAGAGACCCAGTACTTC
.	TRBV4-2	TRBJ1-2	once	CASSQAETAYGYTF	TGTGCCAGCAGCCAAGCCGAGACGGCCTATGGCTACACCTTC
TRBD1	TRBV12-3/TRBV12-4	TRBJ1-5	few	CASSLGGQGVNWGNQPQHF	TGTGCCAGCAGTTTAGGGGGACAGGGGGTGAATTGGGGCAATCAGCCCCAGCATTTT
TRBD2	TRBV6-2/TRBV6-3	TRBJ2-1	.	CASSQGLAGLDEQFF	TGTGCCAGCAGTCAAGGGCTAGCGGGGCTCGATGAGCAGTTCTTC
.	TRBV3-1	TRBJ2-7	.	CASSLTPDSYYEQYF	TGTGCCAGCAGCCTCACCCCGGACAGTTACTACGAGCAGTACTTC
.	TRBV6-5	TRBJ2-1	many	CASSYSSGVTYNEQFF	TGTGCCAGCAGTTATTCGTCAGGGGTGACCTACAATGAGCAGTTCTTC
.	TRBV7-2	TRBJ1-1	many	CASSLFTAVEAFF	TGTGCCAGCAGCTTATTCACAGCCGTTGAAGCTTTCTTT
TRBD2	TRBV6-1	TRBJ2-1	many	CASSEVAGPYTYYNEQFF	TGTGCCAGCAGTGAGGTAGCGGGGCCATACACTTACTACAATGAGCAGTTCTTC
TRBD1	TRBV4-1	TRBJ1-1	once	CASSQAQGADTEAFF	TGCGCCAGCAGCCAAGCACAGGGGGCTGACACTGAAGCTTTCTTT
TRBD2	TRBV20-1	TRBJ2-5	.	CSATSGGAAETQYF	TGCAGTGCTACTAGCGGGGGGGCCGCAGAGACCCAGTACTTC
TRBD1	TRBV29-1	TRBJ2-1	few	CSVEGQGPYNEQFF	TGCAGCGTTGAAGGACAGGGTCCTTACAATGAGCAGTTCTTC
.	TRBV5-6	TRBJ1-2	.	CASSLEGWQGVTYGYTF	TGTGCCAGCAGCTTGGAAGGGTGGCAGGGTGTTACCTATGGCTACACCTTC
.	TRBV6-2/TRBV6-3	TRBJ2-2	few	CASSGNRETGELFF	TGTGCCAGCAGTGGGAACCGGGAAACCGGGGAGCTGTTTTTT
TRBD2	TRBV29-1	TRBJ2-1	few	CSVVGSGGGAYNEQFF	TGCAGCGTTGTTGGGAGCGGCGGGGGAGCCTACAATGAGCAGTTCTTC
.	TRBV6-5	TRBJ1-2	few	CASRPLEGALRGYTF	TGTGCCAGCCGGCCTCTGGAAGGGGCCCTCAGGGGCTACACCTTC
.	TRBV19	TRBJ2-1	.	CASSVDGLPRNEQFF	TGTGCCAGTAGTGTAGACGGTCTCCCGCGCAATGAGCAGTTCTTC
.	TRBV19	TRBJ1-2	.	CASSIGSALGYTF	TGTGCCAGTAGTATCGGGTCAGCGCTTGGCTACACCTTC
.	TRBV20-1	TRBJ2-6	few	CSAGSGANVLTF	TGCAGTGCCGGTTCTGGGGCCAACGTCCTGACTTTC
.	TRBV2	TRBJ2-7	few	CASSEALGRHEQYF	TGTGCCAGCAGTGAAGCGCTTGGGCGACACGAGCAGTACTTC
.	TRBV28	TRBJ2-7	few	CASFSGFSYEQYF	TGTGCCAGCTTCTCCGGCTTCTCCTACGAGCAGTACTTC
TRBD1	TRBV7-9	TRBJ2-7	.	CASSPGQGFYEQYF	TGTGCCAGCAGCCCGGGACAGGGGTTCTACGAGCAGTACTTC
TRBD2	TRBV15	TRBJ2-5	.	CATSSDTSGLLETQYF	TGTGCCACCAGCAGTGACACTAGCGGACTCTTGGAGACCCAGTACTTC
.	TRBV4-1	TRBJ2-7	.	CASSQETGAVYEQYF	TGCGCCAGCAGCCAAGAGACCGGGGCTGTCTACGAGCAGTACTTC
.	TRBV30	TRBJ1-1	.	CAWESQMNTEAFF	TGTGCCTGGGAGAGTCAGATGAACACTGAAGCTTTCTTT
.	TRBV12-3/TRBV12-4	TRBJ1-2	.	CASSSGYYGYTF	TGTGCCAGCAGTTCAGGGTACTATGGCTACACCTTC
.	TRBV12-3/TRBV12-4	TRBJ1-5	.	CASSLGGQQPQHF	TGTGCCAGCAGTTTGGGGGGTCAACAGCCCCAGCATTTT